A single sample is the source of the 11 T cell receptor beta chains below, sequenced in a study of technical replicates of blood from several donors. Only in-frame clones appear in the TCRdb table, and some are missing; sequencing was by immunoSEQ multiplex PCR. The table records 70,000 to 85,000 clones, around 97% of them present only once. The sequenced sample was T cells isolated from PBMCs. The receptors here all came from a human donor in good health.

This chain links TRBV5-1 with TRBJ1-1; the D gene is possibly TRBD1 (6 bases). The length of the CDR3 is 13 residues. Trimming took off 6 bases at V and 4 bases at J, with 13 bases between the two ends. Per germline, CDR1 SGHRS and CDR2 YFSETQ. The CDR3 is CASNEQGFTEAFF. CDR3 sequence (DNA): TGCGCCAGCAATGAACAGGGTTTCACTGAAGCTTTCTTT. The entire variable domain, with the rest obtained from reference TRBV5-1 and TRBJ1-1, is as follows: KAGVTQTPRYLIKTRGQQVTLSCSPISGHRSVSWYQQTPGQGLQFLFEYFSETQRNKGNFPGRFSGRQFSNSRSEMNVSTLELGDSALYLCASNEQGFTEAFFGQGTRLTVV.

The chain combines TRBV28 with TRBJ2-1; 7 bases align to TRBD1. V dropped 6 bases and J dropped 6; count of bases not matched to a gene: 2. Germline V CDR1 and CDR2: MDHEN, SYDVKM. The CDR3 contains 12 residues. CDR3 DNA: TGTGCCAGCAGCGACAGGGTCAATGAGCAGTTCTTC. Residues: CASSDRVNEQFF.

The chain links TRBV6-5 to TRBJ1-5, with D unclear. The CDR3 has 15 amino acids. Germline CDR1 MNHEY, CDR2 SVGAGI. Deletions cut 5 bases from V and 0 bases from J, with 11 bases between. The CDR3 nucleotides are TGTGCCAGCAGTCCGCGGGTGTATAGCAATCAGCCCCAGCATTTT. Protein product: CASSPRVYSNQPQHF.

The rearrangement uses TRBV12-5 and TRBJ2-1; 7 nucleotides align to TRBD2. The CDR3 contains 16 residues. Germline V CDR1 and CDR2: LGHNT, FRNRAP. V lost 4 bases to trimming and J lost 8 bases; unmatched junction nucleotides: 14. The CDR3 spells CASGSSGRGWHDEQFF. DNA of the CDR3: TGTGCTAGTGGTTCCTCTGGGCGGGGGTGGCACGATGAGCAGTTCTTC.

The chain employs TRBV7-9 and TRBJ2-5; D uncertain. This CDR3 comprises 14 residues. Looked up from germline, CDR1 is SEHNR and CDR2 is FQNEAQ (reference sequence). The V end was cut by 7 bases, the J end by 2 bases, with 14 bases between. The CDR3 DNA sequence: TGTGCCAGCACCCAATCGGGTACACAAGAGACCCAGTACTTC. Protein product: CASTQSGTQETQYF. Full variable domain (remainder filled in from reference TRBV7-9 and TRBJ2-5): DTGVSQNPRHKITKRGQNVTFRCDPISEHNRLYWYRQTLGQGPEFLTYFQNEAQLEKSRLLSDRFSAERPKGSFSTLEIQRTEQGDSAMYLCASTQSGTQETQYFGPGTRLLVL.

CDR3 in amino acids: CASSIWESDRETQYF. The CDR3 bases are TGTGCCAGTAGTATTTGGGAGTCCGACAGGGAGACCCAGTACTTC. V usage is TRBV19 and J usage is TRBJ2-5, with D maybe TRBD1 (6 bases). CDR3 size: 15 residues. With 3 bases removed from V and 5 bases from J, the gap between germline ends came to 16 bases. From germline, CDR1 is LNHDA and CDR2 SQIVND (reference sequence).

The gene calls are TRBV9 and TRBJ2-3; D might be TRBD2 (6 bases). CDR1 and CDR2 from the germline V gene are SGDLS and YYNGEE. The CDR3 has 15 residues. With 0 bases removed from V and 2 bases from J, the gap between germline ends came to 10 bases. CDR3 region: CASSVGLGYTDTQYF. CDR3 nucleotide sequence: TGTGCCAGCAGCGTAGGACTAGGATACACAGATACGCAGTATTTT.

The gene calls are TRBV7-9 and TRBJ1-2, with D perhaps TRBD1 (5 bases). Trimming took 4 bases from V and 4 from J, leaving 19 bases between them. Per the germline V gene, CDR1 is SEHNR and CDR2 is FQNEAQ (reference sequence). The CDR3 loop spans 16 amino acids. The CDR3 is CASSSRGAGAGYGYTF. For the CDR3, the DNA is TGTGCCAGCAGCTCTAGGGGAGCGGGAGCTGGCTATGGCTACACCTTC.

The J gene is TRBJ2-7, the V gene TRBV5-8; possible D gene TRBD1, 6 bases. Germline V lookup: CDR1 SGHTS, CDR2 YDEGEE. CDR3 length: 19 amino acids. Trimming shortened V by 5 bases and J by 4 bases, and 31 bases separated the two germline ends. In DNA, the CDR3 is TGTGCCAGCAGATGGAATACTTTGGACAGCCCAGGCGGAGATTACGAGCAGTACTTC. Encoded protein: CASRWNTLDSPGGDYEQYF.

The chain joins TRBV4-2 to TRBJ2-1; TRBD2 aligns across 8 bases. The CDR3 runs to 13 residues. V shed 4 bases and J 8 bases; nucleotides not matched to a gene: 4. Per germline, CDR1 LGHNA and CDR2 YNFKEQ. The CDR3 sequence: CASSPLSGDEQFF. In DNA form, the CDR3 reads TGTGCCAGCAGCCCCCTTAGCGGGGATGAGCAGTTCTTC.

The chain links TRBV5-1 to TRBJ2-7, with 9 nucleotides matching TRBD1. The CDR3 loop spans 17 amino acids. V shed 2 bases, J shed 4 bases, and the junction held 13 bases outside the gene matches. CDR1 and CDR2 (germline): SGHRS, YFSETQ. The CDR3 DNA is TGCGCCAGCAGCTTATACCGTCCGGGACAGGGTGTTTACGAGCAGTACTTC. This codes for CASSLYRPGQGVYEQYF.